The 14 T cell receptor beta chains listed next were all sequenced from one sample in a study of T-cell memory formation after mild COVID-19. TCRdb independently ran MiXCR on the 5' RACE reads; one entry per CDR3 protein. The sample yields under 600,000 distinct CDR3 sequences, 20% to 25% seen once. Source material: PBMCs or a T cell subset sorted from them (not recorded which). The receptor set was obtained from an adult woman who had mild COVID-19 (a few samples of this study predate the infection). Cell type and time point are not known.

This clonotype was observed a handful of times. The CDR3 loop is CASSLGETGLWRELFF. The CDR3 coding sequence is TGTGCCAGCAGCTTAGGGGAGACAGGACTATGGCGGGAGCTGTTTTTT. The chain employs TRBV7-2 and TRBJ2-2, with D perhaps assigned TRBD1 or TRBD2 (6 bases each). This CDR3 region has 16 residues. Between the trimmed V and J ends, which lost 1 base and 9 bases, there was a span of 18 bases. In germline, CDR1 is SGHTA, CDR2 FQGNSA.

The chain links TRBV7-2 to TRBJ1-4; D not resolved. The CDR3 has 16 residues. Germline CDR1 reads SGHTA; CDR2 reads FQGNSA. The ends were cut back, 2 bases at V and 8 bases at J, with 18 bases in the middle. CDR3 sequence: CASSLLGPPRMEKLFF. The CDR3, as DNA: TGTGCCAGCAGCTTACTCGGCCCTCCCCGGATGGAAAAACTGTTTTTT.

CDR3 loop: CASSFIWEGNYTF. CDR3 in DNA: TGTGCCAGCAGTTTCATTTGGGAGGGGAACTACACCTTC. The chain links TRBV12-3 or TRBV12-4 to TRBJ1-2; D is perhaps TRBD1 (5 bases). CDR3 length equals 13 residues. Trimming left V 3 bases short and J 10 bases short, with 15 bases between.

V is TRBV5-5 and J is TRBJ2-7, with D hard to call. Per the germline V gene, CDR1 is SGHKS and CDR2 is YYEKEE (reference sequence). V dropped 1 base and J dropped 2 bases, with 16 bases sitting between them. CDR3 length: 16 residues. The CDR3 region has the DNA TGTGCCAGCAGCTTGAGGGCACAGTCGGTTCCCTACGAGCAGTACTTC. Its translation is CASSLRAQSVPYEQYF.

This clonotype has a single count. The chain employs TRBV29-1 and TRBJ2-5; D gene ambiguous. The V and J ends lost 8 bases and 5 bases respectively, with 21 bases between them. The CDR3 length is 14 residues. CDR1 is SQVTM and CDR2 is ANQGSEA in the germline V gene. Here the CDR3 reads CSSSPAHGLETQYF. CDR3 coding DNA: TGCAGCTCCTCCCCCGCCCACGGGCTGGAGACCCAGTACTTC.

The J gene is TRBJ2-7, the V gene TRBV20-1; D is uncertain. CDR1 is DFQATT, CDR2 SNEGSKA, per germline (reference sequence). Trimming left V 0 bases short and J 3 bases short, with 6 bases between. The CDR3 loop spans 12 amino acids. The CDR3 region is CSARDVVYEQYF. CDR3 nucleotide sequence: TGCAGTGCTAGAGATGTGGTCTACGAGCAGTACTTC.

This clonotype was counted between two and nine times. CDR3 sequence reads: CASSLRTGGNQPQHF. The CDR3 bases are TGTGCCAGCAGCCTAAGGACAGGAGGCAATCAGCCCCAGCATTTT. The chain carries TRBV3-1 and TRBJ1-5; 7 bases are a match to TRBD1. This CDR3 is built from 15 residues. Germline trimming cut 4 bases from V and 2 bases from J; bases unmatched to any gene: 5. Germline CDR1 LGHDT, CDR2 YNNKEL (reference sequence).

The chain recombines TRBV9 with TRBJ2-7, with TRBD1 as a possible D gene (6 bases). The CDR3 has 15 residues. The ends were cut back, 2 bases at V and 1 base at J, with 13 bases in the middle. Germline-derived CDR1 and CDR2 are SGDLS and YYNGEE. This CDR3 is CASSVGDTLSYEQYF. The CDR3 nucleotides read TGTGCCAGCAGCGTGGGGGACACCCTGTCCTACGAGCAGTACTTC.

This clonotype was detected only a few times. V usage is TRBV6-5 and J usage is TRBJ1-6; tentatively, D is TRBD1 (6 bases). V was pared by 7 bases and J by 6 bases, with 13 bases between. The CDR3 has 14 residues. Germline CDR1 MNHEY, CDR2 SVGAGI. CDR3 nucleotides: TGTGCCAGCAATTTACAGGGTGGTAATTCACCCCTCCACTTT. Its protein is CASNLQGGNSPLHF.

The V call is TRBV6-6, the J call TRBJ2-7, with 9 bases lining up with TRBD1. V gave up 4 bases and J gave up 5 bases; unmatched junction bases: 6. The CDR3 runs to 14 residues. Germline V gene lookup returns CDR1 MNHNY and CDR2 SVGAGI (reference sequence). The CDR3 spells CASSWTGVQDEQYF. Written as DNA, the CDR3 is TGTGCCAGCAGTTGGACAGGGGTTCAGGACGAGCAGTACTTC.

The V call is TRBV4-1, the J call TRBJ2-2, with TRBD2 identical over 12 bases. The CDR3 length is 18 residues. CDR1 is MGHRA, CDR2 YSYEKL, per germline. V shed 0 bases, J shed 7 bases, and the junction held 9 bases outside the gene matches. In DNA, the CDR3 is TGCGCCAGCAGCCAAGATCCACCGACTAGCGGGAGTATCGGGGAGCTGTTTTTT. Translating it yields CASSQDPPTSGSIGELFF.

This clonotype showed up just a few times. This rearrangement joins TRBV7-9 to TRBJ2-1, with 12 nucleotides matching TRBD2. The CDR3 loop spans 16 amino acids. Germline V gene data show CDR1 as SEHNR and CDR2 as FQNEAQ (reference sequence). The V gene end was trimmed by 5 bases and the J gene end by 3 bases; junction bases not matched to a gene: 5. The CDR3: CASSPRLAGDYNEQFF. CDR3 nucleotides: TGTGCCAGCAGCCCCCGACTAGCGGGAGACTACAATGAGCAGTTCTTC. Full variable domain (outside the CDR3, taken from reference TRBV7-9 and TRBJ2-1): DTGVSQNPRHKITKRGQNVTFRCDPISEHNRLYWYRQTLGQGPEFLTYFQNEAQLEKSRLLSDRFSAERPKGSFSTLEIQRTEQGDSAMYLCASSPRLAGDYNEQFFGPGTRLTVL.

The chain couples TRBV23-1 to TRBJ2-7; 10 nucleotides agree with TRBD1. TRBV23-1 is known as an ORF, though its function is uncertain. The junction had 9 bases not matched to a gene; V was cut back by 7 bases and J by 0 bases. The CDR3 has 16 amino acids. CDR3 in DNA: TGCGCCAGCAATCCTCGGACAGGGGGTTACTCCTACGAGCAGTACTTC. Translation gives CASNPRTGGYSYEQYF.

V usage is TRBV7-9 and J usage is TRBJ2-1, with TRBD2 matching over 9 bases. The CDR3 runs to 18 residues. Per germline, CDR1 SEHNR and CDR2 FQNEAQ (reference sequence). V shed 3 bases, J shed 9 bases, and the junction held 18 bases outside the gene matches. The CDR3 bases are TGTGCCAGCAGCTTTAACTCGCAGGCGGGGGGGCCATGGGGTGAGCAGTTCTTC. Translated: CASSFNSQAGGPWGEQFF. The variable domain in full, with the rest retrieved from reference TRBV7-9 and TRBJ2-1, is DTGVSQNPRHKITKRGQNVTFRCDPISEHNRLYWYRQTLGQGPEFLTYFQNEAQLEKSRLLSDRFSAERPKGSFSTLEIQRTEQGDSAMYLCASSFNSQAGGPWGEQFFGPGTRLTVL.